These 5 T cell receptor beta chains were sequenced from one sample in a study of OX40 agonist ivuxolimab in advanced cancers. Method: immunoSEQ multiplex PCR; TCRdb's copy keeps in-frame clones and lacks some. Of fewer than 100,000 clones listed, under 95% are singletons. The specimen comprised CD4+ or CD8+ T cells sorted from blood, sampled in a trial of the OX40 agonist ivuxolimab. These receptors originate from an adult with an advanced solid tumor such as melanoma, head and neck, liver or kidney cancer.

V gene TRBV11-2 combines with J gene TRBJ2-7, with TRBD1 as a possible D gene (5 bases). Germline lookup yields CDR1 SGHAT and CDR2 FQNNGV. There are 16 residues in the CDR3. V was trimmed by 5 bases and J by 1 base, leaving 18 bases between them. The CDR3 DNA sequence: TGTGCCAGCAGCGCGAGATTAGTGGGGCTATCCTACGAGCAGTACTTC. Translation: CASSARLVGLSYEQYF.

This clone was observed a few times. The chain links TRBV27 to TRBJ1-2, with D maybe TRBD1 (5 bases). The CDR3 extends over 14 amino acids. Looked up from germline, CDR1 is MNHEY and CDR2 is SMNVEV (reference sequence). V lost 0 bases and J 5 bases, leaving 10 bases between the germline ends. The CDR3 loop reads CASSLSGLRYGYTF. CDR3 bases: TGTGCCAGCAGTTTATCGGGACTCCGGTATGGCTACACCTTC.

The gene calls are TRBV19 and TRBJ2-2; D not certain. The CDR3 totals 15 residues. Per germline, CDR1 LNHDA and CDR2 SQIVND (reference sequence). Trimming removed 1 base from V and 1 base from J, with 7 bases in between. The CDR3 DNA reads TGTGCCAGTAGTATAGCTAACCTGAACACCGGGGAGCTGTTTTTT. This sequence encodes CASSIANLNTGELFF.

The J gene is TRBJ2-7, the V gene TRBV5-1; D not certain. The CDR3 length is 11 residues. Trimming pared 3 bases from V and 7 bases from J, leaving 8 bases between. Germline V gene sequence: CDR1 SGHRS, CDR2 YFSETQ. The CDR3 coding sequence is TGCGCCAGCAGCTGGGGTGGGGAGCAGTACTTC. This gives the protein CASSWGGEQYF. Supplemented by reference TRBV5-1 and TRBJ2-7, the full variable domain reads KAGVTQTPRYLIKTRGQQVTLSCSPISGHRSVSWYQQTPGQGLQFLFEYFSETQRNKGNFPGRFSGRQFSNSRSEMNVSTLELGDSALYLCASSWGGEQYFGPGTRLTVT.

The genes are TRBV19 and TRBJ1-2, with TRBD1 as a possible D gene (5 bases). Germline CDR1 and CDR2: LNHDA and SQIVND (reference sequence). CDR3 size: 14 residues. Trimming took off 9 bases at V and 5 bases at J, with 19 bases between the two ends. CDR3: CASLRVHSGYGYTF. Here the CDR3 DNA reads TGTGCCAGCCTGAGGGTGCACTCAGGGTATGGCTACACCTTC.